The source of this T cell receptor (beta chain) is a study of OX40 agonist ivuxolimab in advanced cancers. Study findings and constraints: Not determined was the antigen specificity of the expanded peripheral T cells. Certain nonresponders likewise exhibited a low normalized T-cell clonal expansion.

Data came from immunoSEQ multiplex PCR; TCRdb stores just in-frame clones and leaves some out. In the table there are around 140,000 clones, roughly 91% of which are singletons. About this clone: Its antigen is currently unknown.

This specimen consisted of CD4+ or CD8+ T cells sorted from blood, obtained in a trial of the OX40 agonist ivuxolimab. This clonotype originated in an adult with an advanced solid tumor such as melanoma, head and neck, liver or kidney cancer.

CDR3 loop: CASSPSSLGDNEQFF. The DNA for the CDR3 is TGTGCCAGCAGTCCCTCATCGTTAGGGGACAATGAGCAGTTCTTC. The chain uses TRBV28 and TRBJ2-1; D may be TRBD1 (5 bases). V was shortened by 5 bases and J by 5 bases, with 16 bases between the two germline ends. The CDR3 extends over 15 amino acids. In germline, CDR1 is MDHEN, CDR2 SYDVKM.